The 24 T cell receptor beta chains below were found in one sample sequenced in a study of vaccination effects on CD4 cells after COVID-19. Profiled with immunoSEQ multiplex PCR; TCRdb holds only in-frame clones, not every one. The sample yields approximately 66,000 clones, approximately 79% seen once. With more than 9 days of culture completed, CD4+ T cells were isolated. Two doses of BNT162b2 or mRNA-1273 vaccine were administered to participants. For these TCRs, the target antigens are not known. The sequenced sample was CD4+ T cells from PBMCs cultured without peptide, obtained after COVID-19 vaccination. These receptors were collected from a human donor who received a COVID-19 vaccine.

The chain couples TRBV2 to TRBJ2-1, with no clear D. Germline V gives CDR1 SNHLY, CDR2 FYNNEI. Trimming left V 7 bases short and J 10 bases short, with 11 bases between. This CDR3 is 11 amino acids long. For the CDR3, the DNA is TGTGCCAGCACTTACCCGTCGGAGCAGTTCTTC. Translation: CASTYPSEQFF.

The chain uses TRBV19 and TRBJ2-5; TRBD1 matches 11 bases. The CDR3 consists of 16 residues. The junction had 5 bases not matched to a gene; V was cut back by 1 base and J by 4 bases. CDR1 and CDR2 from the germline V gene are LNHDA and SQIVND (reference sequence). DNA of the CDR3: TGTGCCAGTAGTATAGCGGGCGGACAGGGGGCAGAGACCCAGTACTTC. Protein product: CASSIAGGQGAETQYF.

This clone was recorded a few times. The chain combines TRBV18 with TRBJ1-3; TRBD1 matches 9 bases. This CDR3 region has 14 residues. Germline CDR1 reads KGHSH; CDR2 reads LQKENI. Germline trimming cut 6 bases from V and 8 bases from J; bases unmatched to any gene: 8. The CDR3 DNA is TGTGCCAGCTCCCCCAACAGGGGGCAAGACACCATATATTTT. Translating it yields CASSPNRGQDTIYF.

CDR3 DNA: TGTGCCAGCAGTTATACAGGGAGAGCCGGGGAGACCCAGTACTTC. It specifies CASSYTGRAGETQYF. V gene TRBV6-5 combines with J gene TRBJ2-5; D is possibly TRBD1 (6 bases). The V gene's germline CDR1 is MNHEY and CDR2 SVGAGI. CDR3 length: 15 amino acids. V lost 3 bases and J lost 5, with 16 bases in between.

The chain couples TRBV30 to TRBJ1-3; D gene unclear. Germline lookup yields CDR1 GTSNPN and CDR2 SVGIG (reference sequence). The CDR3 is made up of 15 amino acids. The V end lost 1 base, the J end lost 4 bases, and 14 bases lay between the germline ends. This CDR3 is CAWSGNSLSGNTIYF. Written as DNA, the CDR3 is TGTGCCTGGAGTGGTAACAGCCTTTCCGGAAACACCATATATTTT. Variable domain in full (rest from reference TRBV30 and TRBJ1-3): SQTIHQWPATLVQPVGSPLSLECTVEGTSNPNLYWYRQAAGRGLQLLFYSVGIGQISSEVPQNLSASRPQDRQFILSSKKLLLSDSGFYLCAWSGNSLSGNTIYFGEGSWLTVV.

The chain links TRBV5-1 to TRBJ2-3; 10 nucleotides agree with TRBD2. CDR1 and CDR2 from the germline V gene are SGHRS and YFSETQ. This CDR3 comprises 15 residues. V was clipped by 0 bases and J by 3 bases; unmatched bases: 1. The CDR3 DNA sequence: TGCGCCAGCAGCTTGGCTAGCGGGGGAACAGATACGCAGTATTTT. Protein sequence: CASSLASGGTDTQYF.

This clone has a single count. The chain couples TRBV12-5 to TRBJ2-5, with TRBD1 identical over 7 bases. Germline V gene data show CDR1 as LGHNT and CDR2 as FRNRAP. Trimming cost V 7 bases and J 5 bases; bases outside gene matches: 7. The CDR3 sequence is 13 residues long. The CDR3 loop reads CASARGGGETQYF. Written as DNA, the CDR3 is TGTGCTAGTGCTCGAGGGGGCGGGGAGACCCAGTACTTC.

This chain connects TRBV2 to TRBJ1-2; D is undetermined. Germline values: CDR1 SNHLY, CDR2 FYNNEI. The CDR3 is 14 residues long. Deletions cut 4 bases from V and 2 bases from J, with 11 bases between. The CDR3 sequence is CASSVGRSNYGYTF. The DNA for the CDR3 is TGTGCCAGCAGTGTGGGGAGATCCAACTATGGCTACACCTTC.

The chain combines TRBV9 with TRBJ1-2, with D tentatively TRBD1 (6 bases). The germline V and J ends were trimmed by 0 bases and 8 bases, with 11 bases remaining between them. The CDR3 loop spans 13 amino acids. Germline V gene data show CDR1 as SGDLS and CDR2 as YYNGEE. The CDR3: CASSVGSGAGYTF. The CDR3 nucleotides are TGTGCCAGCAGCGTAGGATCAGGGGCCGGCTACACCTTC.

This sequence joins TRBV30 and TRBJ1-6; 8 bases are shared with TRBD1. Trimming removed 5 bases from V and 5 bases from J; junction bases left unmatched: 2. The CDR3 consists of 13 residues. Germline lookup yields CDR1 GTSNPN and CDR2 SVGIG (reference sequence). This CDR3 reads CAWQGADNSPLHF. In nucleotides, the CDR3 is TGTGCCTGGCAGGGGGCGGATAATTCACCCCTCCACTTT.

The rearrangement links TRBV10-3 to TRBJ2-3; TRBD1 matches at 12 bases. From germline, CDR1 is ENHRY and CDR2 SYGVKD. This CDR3 is built from 18 residues. The V and J ends lost 3 bases and 0 bases, in that order; junction bases with no gene match: 7. CDR3 DNA sequence: TGTGCCATCAGTGAAACCGGGACAGGGGGCGTTAGCACAGATACGCAGTATTTT. Its translation: CAISETGTGGVSTDTQYF.

The gene calls are TRBV5-1 and TRBJ2-3, with D maybe TRBD2 (7 bases). This CDR3 contains 16 residues. V was trimmed by 4 bases and J by 2 bases, leaving 17 bases between them. The germline V gene encodes CDR1 SGHRS and CDR2 YFSETQ. CDR3 coding DNA: TGCGCCAGCAGCCTACCCTCGGGGGGCTACACAGATACGCAGTATTTT. Its translation is CASSLPSGGYTDTQYF.

The chain has TRBV19 and TRBJ1-2; no definite D call. The length of the CDR3 is 15 residues. Deletions cut 6 bases from V and 1 base from J, with 15 bases between. Germline values: CDR1 LNHDA, CDR2 SQIVND (reference sequence). CDR3 sequence reads: CASRPSGTINYGYTF. DNA of the CDR3: TGTGCCAGTAGACCTTCAGGCACTATTAACTATGGCTACACCTTC.

The chain uses TRBV3-1 (or the pseudogene TRBV3-2) and TRBJ1-5; D gene unclear. Trimming removed 4 bases from V and 0 bases from J, with 7 bases in between. CDR3 size: 14 residues. CDR1 is LGHDT, CDR2 YNNKEL, per germline (reference sequence). CDR3 DNA: TGTGCCAGCAGCCTAGGGCTTAGCAATCAGCCCCAGCATTTT. Translation gives CASSLGLSNQPQHF.

The V gene is TRBV6-2 or TRBV6-3, the J gene TRBJ2-7, with D uncertain. The CDR3 is made up of 12 amino acids. Per germline, CDR1 MNHEY and CDR2 SVGEGT. Trimming cost V 2 bases and J 0 bases, with 2 bases left between them. The CDR3 bases are TGTGCCAGCAGTTACACCTCCTACGAGCAGTACGTC. It codes for CASSYTSYEQYV.

The rearrangement joins TRBV4-1 to TRBJ2-3; 7 nucleotides line up with TRBD2. V was pared by 1 base and J by 4 bases, with 2 bases of the junction left unmatched. Germline values: CDR1 MGHRA, CDR2 YSYEKL. The CDR3 loop spans 14 amino acids. The CDR3 sequence is CASSQGLASDTQYF. The DNA for the CDR3 is TGCGCCAGCAGCCAAGGACTAGCCTCAGATACGCAGTATTTT.

The chain recombines TRBV21-1 with TRBJ2-7. TRBV21-1 is designated a pseudogene. This CDR3 is 15 amino acids long. The CDR3 protein is CASSKVKVFSYEQYV. The CDR3, as DNA: TGTGCCAGCAGCAAAGTCAAGGTTTTTTCCTACGAGCAGTACGTC.

The V call is TRBV5-1, the J call TRBJ2-5; 11 positions match TRBD2. The length of the CDR3 is 17 residues. V trimming: 0 bases; J trimming: 4 bases; junction bases outside the gene matches: 8. Germline V lookup: CDR1 SGHRS, CDR2 YFSETQ. The DNA for the CDR3 is TGCGCCAGCAGCTTGGCCGATCTAGCGGGGGGCTTAGAGACCCAGTACTTC. It yields the protein CASSLADLAGGLETQYF.

This chain uses TRBV7-9 with TRBJ2-2; a possible D gene is TRBD2 (5 bases). CDR3 length: 17 amino acids. Germline lookup yields CDR1 SEHNR and CDR2 FQNEAQ (reference sequence). The V end lost 5 bases, the J end lost 6 bases, and 22 bases lay between the germline ends. CDR3 sequence (DNA): TGTGCCAGCAGCCGATATGTCGGGAAGGCAAGCGCCGGGGAGCTGTTTTTT. It is translated as CASSRYVGKASAGELFF.

The chain combines TRBV5-1 with TRBJ2-4, with D perhaps being TRBD1 or TRBD2 (6 bases each). The germline gives CDR1 SGHRS, CDR2 YFSETQ. The CDR3 sequence is 20 residues long. V dropped 4 bases and J dropped 3 bases, with 29 bases sitting between them. CDR3 loop: CASSRTPPLQGTGVKNIQYF. CDR3 nucleotide sequence: TGCGCCAGCAGCCGCACGCCCCCTTTACAGGGAACGGGGGTCAAAAACATTCAGTACTTC.

This clone has just a few counts. The rearrangement uses TRBV6-6 and TRBJ2-1, with a possible D match to TRBD1 (6 bases). The CDR3 has 15 amino acids. The V and J ends lost 6 bases and 4 bases respectively, with 16 bases between them. Germline CDR1 MNHNY, CDR2 SVGAGI (reference sequence). The CDR3 loop is CASRPERTAYNEQFF. The CDR3 DNA follows: TGTGCCAGCAGGCCCGAAAGGACAGCTTACAATGAGCAGTTCTTC.

The J gene is TRBJ1-1, the V gene TRBV19; D unresolved. Germline CDR1 LNHDA, CDR2 SQIVND (reference sequence). The CDR3 extends over 15 amino acids. V dropped 7 bases and J dropped 2 bases, with 17 bases sitting between them. The DNA of the CDR3 is TGTGCCAGTACCCCCACCCCTTTCACTAACACTGAAGCTTTCTTT. Its protein is CASTPTPFTNTEAFF.

The chain joins TRBV18 to TRBJ1-6; 7 nucleotides agree with TRBD1. V dropped 3 bases and J dropped 4; count of bases not matched to a gene: 6. Germline V gene lookup returns CDR1 KGHSH and CDR2 LQKENI. The CDR3 runs to 16 residues. The CDR3 reads CASSPVPGQYNSPLHF. CDR3 DNA sequence: TGTGCCAGCTCACCTGTTCCGGGACAGTATAATTCACCCCTCCACTTT.

The rearrangement links TRBV4-1 to TRBJ2-1, with 7 bases aligning to TRBD1. After removal of 4 bases from V and 6 bases from J, the junction contained 12 bases not matched to a gene. Germline V gives CDR1 MGHRA, CDR2 YSYEKL. The CDR3 is made up of 16 amino acids. CDR3 nucleotide sequence: TGCGCCAGCAGCCCCCCCGGCAGGGGGTGGATCAATGAGCAGTTCTTC. Residues: CASSPPGRGWINEQFF.